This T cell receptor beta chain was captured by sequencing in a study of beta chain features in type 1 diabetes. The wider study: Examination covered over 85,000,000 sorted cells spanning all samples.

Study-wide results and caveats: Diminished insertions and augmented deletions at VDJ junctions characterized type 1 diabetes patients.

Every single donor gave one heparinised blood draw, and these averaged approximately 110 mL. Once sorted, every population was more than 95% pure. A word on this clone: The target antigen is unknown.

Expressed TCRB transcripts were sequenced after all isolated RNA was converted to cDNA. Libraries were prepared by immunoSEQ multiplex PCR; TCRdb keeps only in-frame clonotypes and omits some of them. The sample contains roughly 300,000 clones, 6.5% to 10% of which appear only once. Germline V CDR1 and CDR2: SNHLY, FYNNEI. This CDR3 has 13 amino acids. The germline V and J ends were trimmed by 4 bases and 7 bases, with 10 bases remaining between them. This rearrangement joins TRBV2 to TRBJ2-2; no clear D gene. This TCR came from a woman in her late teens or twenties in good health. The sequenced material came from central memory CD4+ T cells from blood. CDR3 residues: CASSVPSGGELFF. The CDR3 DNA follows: TGTGCCAGCAGTGTACCCTCCGGCGGGGAGCTGTTTTTT.